The clone carrying this TCR beta chain was recorded many times. The antigen is unknown. Per the germline V gene, CDR1 is MNHEY and CDR2 is SMNVEV (reference sequence). This CDR3 has 16 residues. Unmatched junction bases numbered 3, after V lost 1 base and J lost 4 bases. The data derive from a study of spatial heterogeneity in lung cancer. Study-wide results and caveats: Mutation tallies in tumors tracked expanded intratumoral alpha and beta TCR counts.

Time point noted: sample taken at primary tumor resection. Untreated early-stage non-small cell lung cancer patients, fewer than 85 in total, were the donors. Extraction of whole RNA from tumor, nontumor lung or frozen PBMC preceded unsorted sequencing. Every cDNA TCR molecule received its own unique molecular identifier. TCRdb passed the 5' RACE reads through MiXCR, listing each CDR3 protein once. Among more than 7,500 distinct CDR3 sequences listed, about 8.1% were seen once. This chain joins TRBV27 and TRBJ2-3; 12 positions agree with TRBD2. The receptor comes from a male donor with early-stage non-small cell lung cancer. The material was lung tumor tissue, obtained at surgery. CDR3 amino acids: CASSLWASGGADTQYF. The DNA for the CDR3 is TGTGCCAGCAGTTTATGGGCTAGCGGGGGGGCAGATACGCAGTATTTT.